This entry lists 4 T cell receptor beta chains sequenced from one sample in a study of blood T cells in healthy people across ages. Primed by a sample-barcoded 5' primer and a J-beta primer mix, a second PCR proceeded for about 7 to 11 cycles. TCRdb reprocessed the 5' RACE reads via MiXCR and lists one record per CDR3 protein. The sample includes approximately 800,000 distinct CDR3 sequences, about 48% seen only once; the top ten take approximately 40%. The sequencing input was blood. The receptor source for this set is a man older than 75 in good health.

This clonotype was observed a few times. This sequence joins TRBV6-5 and TRBJ2-3; D remains unclear. V was cut by 9 bases and J by 1 base, with 14 bases left in between. The V gene's germline CDR1 is MNHEY and CDR2 SVGAGI. CDR3 length equals 14 residues. The CDR3 DNA is TGTGCCAGTATTGTGAATGCCGGCACAGATACGCAGTATTTT. It encodes CASIVNAGTDTQYF.

This chain connects TRBV29-1 to TRBJ2-7; 11 bases fit TRBD1. Germline CDR1 reads SQVTM; CDR2 reads ANQGSEA. The CDR3 has 14 residues. The ends lost 7 bases at V and 7 bases at J; junction bases unmatched: 12. DNA for the CDR3: TGCAGCGCCGAGGGACAGGGGGGCTGGGGTGAGCAGTACTTC. Translating it yields CSAEGQGGWGEQYF.

The V gene is TRBV5-6, the J gene TRBJ2-3; a weak D match, TRBD1 (6 bases). The CDR3 spans 15 residues. Germline-derived CDR1 and CDR2 are SGHDT and YYEEEE. V was cut by 3 bases and J by 1 base, with 12 bases left in between. The CDR3 spells CASSWGRGGTDTQYF. The DNA for the CDR3 is TGTGCCAGCAGCTGGGGGCGCGGAGGCACAGATACGCAGTATTTT.

CDR3 protein: CASSLRRDSETQYF. CDR3 in DNA: TGCGCCAGCAGTCTTCGCAGGGATTCGGAGACCCAGTACTTC. The chain joins TRBV5-1 to TRBJ2-5; D possibly corresponds to TRBD1 (5 bases). The V gene lost 5 bases and the J gene lost 5 bases, with 16 bases spanning the gap. This CDR3 has 14 residues. CDR1 and CDR2 from the germline V gene are SGHRS and YFSETQ.